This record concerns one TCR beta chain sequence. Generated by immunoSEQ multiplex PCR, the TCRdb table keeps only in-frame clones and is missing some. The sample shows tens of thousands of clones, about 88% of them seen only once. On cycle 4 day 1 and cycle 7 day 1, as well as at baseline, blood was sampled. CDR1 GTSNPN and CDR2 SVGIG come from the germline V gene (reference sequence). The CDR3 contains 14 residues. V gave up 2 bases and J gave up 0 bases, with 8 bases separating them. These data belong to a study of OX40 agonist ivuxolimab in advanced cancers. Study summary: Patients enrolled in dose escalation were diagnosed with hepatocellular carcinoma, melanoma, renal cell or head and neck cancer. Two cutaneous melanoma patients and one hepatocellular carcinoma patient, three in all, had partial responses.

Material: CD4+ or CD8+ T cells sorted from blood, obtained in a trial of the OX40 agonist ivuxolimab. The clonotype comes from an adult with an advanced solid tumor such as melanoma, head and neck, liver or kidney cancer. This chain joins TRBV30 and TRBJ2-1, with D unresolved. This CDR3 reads CAWSRSRSYNEQFF. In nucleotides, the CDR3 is TGTGCCTGGAGTAGGAGCCGCTCCTACAATGAGCAGTTCTTC.